This TCR beta chain was observed in a study of blood T cells in healthy people across ages. Regarding the study as a whole: Naive T cell percentage showed a strong correlation with the diversity of TCR beta.

The sample, about 9.7 milliliters of peripheral blood, was drawn from each donor. A minimum of 5.5 micrograms of total RNA was extracted per sample. Trimming stripped 1 base from V and 10 bases from J, with 8 bases between. CDR3 length: 13 amino acids. CDR1 is MNHNS, CDR2 SASEGT, per germline. With respect to this clonotype: What it binds is not known.

Sample-barcoded 5' priming and a J-beta primer mix drove a second PCR of 7 to 11 cycles. Each cDNA molecule received a tag from a template-switch adaptor that had 12 random nucleotides. From the 5' RACE reads, TCRdb called clonotypes with MiXCR, one entry per CDR3 protein. This table has approximately 1.5 million distinct CDR3 sequences, about 35% appearing once. This TCR came from a woman in her 30s in good health. Sequenced sample: blood. The rearrangement uses TRBV6-1 and TRBJ1-6; D not resolved. CDR3 amino acids: CASSEGVGSPLHF. Written as DNA, the CDR3 is TGTGCCAGCAGTGAAGGTGTGGGGTCACCCCTCCACTTT.